A selection of T cell receptor beta chains follows, all from one sample in a study of T cells after yellow fever vaccination. Using its own MiXCR run on the 5' RACE reads, TCRdb lists one record per CDR3 protein. The repertoire holds 300,000 or so distinct CDR3 sequences, with over 10% as singletons. The material sequenced was CD4+ T cells sorted from PBMCs, taken 45 days after the yellow fever booster vaccination. These receptors originate from a man younger than 40 who received the YFV17D yellow fever vaccine. Each CDR3 is given with its conserved first and last residue. The D gene is left open where the match is weak. Not all rows give a size; the values are once, few, many and, for expanded clones, a class.

J gene	V gene	D gene	clone size	CDR3 DNA	CDR3 protein
TRBJ2-7	TRBV12-3/TRBV12-4	-	-	TGTGCCAGCAGTTCAACAGGGATCGACGAGCAGTACTTC	CASSSTGIDEQYF
TRBJ1-1	TRBV12-3/TRBV12-4	-	many	TGTGCCAGCAGTTTAGGGGAGGGGCTCAGAGGGAACACTGAAGCTTTCTTT	CASSLGEGLRGNTEAFF
TRBJ2-7	TRBV4-1	-	-	TGCGCCAGCAGTCAAACTTCCGGGACTCCCTACGAGCAGTACTTC	CASSQTSGTPYEQYF
TRBJ2-3	TRBV7-9	TRBD2	few	TGTGCCAGCAGTCGGACTAGCGGGGGCACAGATACGCAGTATTTT	CASSRTSGGTDTQYF
TRBJ2-1	TRBV12-5	-	few	TGTGCTAGTGGTAAGGACGCGATGGGCACAGCCTTTTACAATGAGCAGTTCTTC	CASGKDAMGTAFYNEQFF
TRBJ1-3	TRBV29-1	-	-	TGCAGCGTTGACGCCGGCAGAAACACCATATATTTT	CSVDAGRNTIYF
TRBJ1-5	TRBV9	-	few	TGTGCCAGCAGCGTAGATCTGGACGGAGCGGCCCAGCATTTT	CASSVDLDGAAQHF
TRBJ2-5	TRBV12-3/TRBV12-4	TRBD1	-	TGTGCCAGCAGTCCATGGACAGGGGAAGAGACCCAGTACTTC	CASSPWTGEETQYF
TRBJ2-7	TRBV6-2/TRBV6-3	TRBD1	-	TGTGCCAGCAGTGAGTCGACAGGGTCGCCGGGCGAGCAGTACTTC	CASSESTGSPGEQYF
TRBJ2-5	TRBV7-9	TRBD2	few	TGTGCCAGCAGCGCTGGGGGACTAGCGGGAGCGGGCGAGACCCAGTACTTC	CASSAGGLAGAGETQYF
TRBJ2-1	TRBV5-1	TRBD2	few	TGCGCCAGCAGCTTTACTAGCGGGAGGGGATCCTACAATGAGCAGTTCTTC	CASSFTSGRGSYNEQFF
TRBJ2-7	TRBV20-1	TRBD1	many	TGCAGTGCTGACAGGGGTTGGGGCGAGCAGTACTTC	CSADRGWGEQYF
TRBJ2-1	TRBV7-2	-	-	TGTGCCAGTCGAGTGGCACCCCTTTACAATGAGCAGTTCTTC	CASRVAPLYNEQFF
TRBJ1-5	TRBV7-6	-	-	TGTGCCAGCGCCCCCGGGGGCGGCAATCAGCCCCAGCATTTT	CASAPGGGNQPQHF
TRBJ2-7	TRBV6-2/TRBV6-3	TRBD1	many	TGTGCCAGCAGCCTCGACAGGGGAGGTTACGAGCAGTACTTC	CASSLDRGGYEQYF
TRBJ2-1	TRBV12-3/TRBV12-4	-	many	TGTGCCAGCAGTTTGTTAGTCTTAATCGATGAGCAGTTCTTC	CASSLLVLIDEQFF
TRBJ2-7	TRBV20-1	-	few	TGCAGTGCTAGAGATCGCGGGTACACCTACGAGCAGTACTTC	CSARDRGYTYEQYF
TRBJ2-1	TRBV18	TRBD1	few	TGTGCCAGCTCATCCGGACAGGGGGCGGGTAATGAGCAGTTCTTC	CASSSGQGAGNEQFF
TRBJ2-7	TRBV18	TRBD1	few	TGTGCCAGCTCACCTACTTACAGGGGGGCCTACGAGCAGTACTTC	CASSPTYRGAYEQYF
TRBJ2-7	TRBV12-3/TRBV12-4	-	-	TGTGCTAGCAGTCGGCCAGCCACCTACGAGCAGTACTTC	CASSRPATYEQYF
TRBJ2-5	TRBV24-1	-	many	TGTGCCACCAGGGACCCATCAGGAGAGACCCAGTACTTC	CATRDPSGETQYF
TRBJ2-3	TRBV20-1	TRBD2	few	TGCAGTGCTAGGAACGCCATAGCGGGAGCTATAGATACGCAGTATTTT	CSARNAIAGAIDTQYF
TRBJ2-7	TRBV6-2/TRBV6-3	-	few	TGTGCCAGCACCAAGACAGGCGGGTACTACGAGCAGTACTTC	CASTKTGGYYEQYF
TRBJ2-1	TRBV6-8	-	-	TGTGCCAGCAGTTCAGGAGTCTTCTCCTACAATGAGCAGTTCTTC	CASSSGVFSYNEQFF
TRBJ1-1	TRBV30	-	few	TGTGCCTGGGCCCGCAAGAGGAACACTGAAGCTTTCTTT	CAWARKRNTEAFF
TRBJ2-7	TRBV5-8	-	-	TGTGCCATCAGCTCGGGGCAGGGTTACGAGCAGTACTTC	CAISSGQGYEQYF
TRBJ2-7	TRBV28	TRBD2	few	TGTGCCAGCAGCGCCCAAACTAGCGGGAGGGCCTACGAGCAGTACTTC	CASSAQTSGRAYEQYF
TRBJ2-5	TRBV20-1	-	many	TGCAGTCCTAGGGTTCCCGGCCAAGAGACCCAGTACTTC	CSPRVPGQETQYF
TRBJ2-2	TRBV2	-	few	TGTGCCAGCAGGCCGCCTTTAAAGGCCGGGCTGTTTTTT	CASRPPLKAGLFF
TRBJ2-5	TRBV10-1	-	many	TGCGCCAGCAGTGACCCGGGGGACCCGAAAAGGACCCAGTACTTC	CASSDPGDPKRTQYF
TRBJ2-3	TRBV5-1	TRBD2	few	TGCGCCAGCCGGACTAGCATGACAGATACGCAGTATTTT	CASRTSMTDTQYF
TRBJ2-3	TRBV5-1	-	-	TGCGCCAGCAGGCATCACAGGGGCTCGGGAGCAGATACGCAGTATTTT	CASRHHRGSGADTQYF
TRBJ2-1	TRBV20-1	TRBD2	few	TGCAGTGTTCGCGGACTAGCGGAATACAATGAGCAGTTCTTC	CSVRGLAEYNEQFF
TRBJ2-7	TRBV12-3/TRBV12-4	-	-	TGTGCCAGCAGTCCGCCCGCAGGTGGCGGTTCTAGCTACGAGCAGTACTTC	CASSPPAGGGSSYEQYF
TRBJ2-2	TRBV5-1	TRBD1	few	TGCGCCAGCAGCTTGATGCCGACAGGGGGGAACACCGGGGAGCTGTTTTTT	CASSLMPTGGNTGELFF
TRBJ1-6	TRBV7-2	-	-	TGTGCCAGCAGCTTAGGACACTATAATTCACCCCTCCACTTT	CASSLGHYNSPLHF
TRBJ1-1	TRBV20-1	-	-	TGCAGTGCTAGAGATGATATGAGGGGTTCGACTGAAGCTTTCTTT	CSARDDMRGSTEAFF
TRBJ2-3	TRBV29-1	TRBD2	-	TGCAGCGTTTATAGCGGGAGGCGCACAGATACGCAGTATTTT	CSVYSGRRTDTQYF
TRBJ1-2	TRBV10-3	TRBD1	-	TGTGCCATCAGTGAGTCTGGACAGGGGGTATACACCTTC	CAISESGQGVYTF
TRBJ2-7	TRBV7-2	TRBD1	few	TGTGCCAGCAGCCGACAGGGAAACATCTACGAGCAGTACTTC	CASSRQGNIYEQYF
TRBJ2-7	TRBV3-1	-	-	TGTGCCAGCAGCCAAAGGGGCAACTCCTACGAGCAGTACTTC	CASSQRGNSYEQYF
TRBJ1-4	TRBV6-5	-	many	TGTGCCAGCAGTTACTCGAAAGACCCAACGAAAGGCGAAAAACTGTTTTTT	CASSYSKDPTKGEKLFF
TRBJ2-5	TRBV29-1	TRBD2	many	TGCAGCGTAATCCTAGCGGGAGACCCGGAGGAGACCCAGTACTTC	CSVILAGDPEETQYF
TRBJ2-7	TRBV12-3/TRBV12-4	-	few	TGTGCCAGCAGTGGGGACATCTACGAGCAGTACTTC	CASSGDIYEQYF
TRBJ2-1	TRBV7-9	TRBD2	few	TGTGCCAGCAGCTTTGGCCTAGCGGAAAATGAGCAGTTCTTC	CASSFGLAENEQFF
TRBJ2-5	TRBV15	-	-	TGTGCCACCAGCAGATCGGGACTCCAAGAGACCCAGTACTTC	CATSRSGLQETQYF
TRBJ2-1	TRBV15	-	few	TGTGCCACCAGCAGAGATCCGGGAGCACTTGAGCAGTTCTTC	CATSRDPGALEQFF
TRBJ2-2	TRBV29-1	-	-	TGCAGCGTTACCCTGGGCACCGGGGAGCTGTTTTTT	CSVTLGTGELFF
TRBJ1-4	TRBV6-1	-	-	TGTCCCAGCATCCGCGGGGGGGGGAAGGCTAATGAAAAACTGTTTTTT	CPSIRGGGKANEKLFF
TRBJ2-1	TRBV7-9	-	-	TGTGCCAGCAGCGGAACGAATGAGCAGTTCTTC	CASSGTNEQFF
TRBJ2-1	TRBV11-2	TRBD1	-	TGTGCCAGCAGCTACACAGGGGTGAGATTGCCTGGCTACAATGAGCAGTTCTTC	CASSYTGVRLPGYNEQFF
TRBJ2-5	TRBV11-1	TRBD2	few	TGTGCCAGCAGTTCGACCGGGACTAGCGGGAGTTATAGAGAGACCCAGTACTTC	CASSSTGTSGSYRETQYF
TRBJ1-1	TRBV12-3/TRBV12-4	-	-	TGTGCCAGCAGTTTGTTTAACACTGAAGCTTTCTTT	CASSLFNTEAFF
TRBJ2-2	TRBV7-2	TRBD2	few	TGTGCCAGCAGCATGACTAGCGGTAACACCGGGGAGCTGTTTTTT	CASSMTSGNTGELFF
TRBJ2-1	TRBV19	-	-	TGTGCCAGTAGTTCAATAGCGGCACGGCGATACAATGAGCAGTTCTTC	CASSSIAARRYNEQFF